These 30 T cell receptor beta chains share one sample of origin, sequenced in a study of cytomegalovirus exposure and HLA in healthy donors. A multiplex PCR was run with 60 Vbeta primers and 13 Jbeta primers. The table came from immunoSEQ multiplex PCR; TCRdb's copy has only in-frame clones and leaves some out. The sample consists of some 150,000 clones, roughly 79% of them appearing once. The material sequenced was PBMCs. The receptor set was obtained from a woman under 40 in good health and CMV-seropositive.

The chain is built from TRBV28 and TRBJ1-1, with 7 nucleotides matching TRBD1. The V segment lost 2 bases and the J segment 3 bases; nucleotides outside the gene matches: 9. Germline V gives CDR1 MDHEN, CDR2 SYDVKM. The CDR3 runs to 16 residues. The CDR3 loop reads CASSLIWTGKDTEAFF. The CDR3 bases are TGTGCCAGCAGTTTAATCTGGACAGGAAAAGACACTGAAGCTTTCTTT.

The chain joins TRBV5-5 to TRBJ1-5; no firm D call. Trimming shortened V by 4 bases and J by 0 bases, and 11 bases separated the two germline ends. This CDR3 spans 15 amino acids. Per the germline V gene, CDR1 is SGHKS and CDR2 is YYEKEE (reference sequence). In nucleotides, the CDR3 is TGTGCCAGCAGCGGGGAGCTGTATAGCAATCAGCCCCAGCATTTT. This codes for CASSGELYSNQPQHF.

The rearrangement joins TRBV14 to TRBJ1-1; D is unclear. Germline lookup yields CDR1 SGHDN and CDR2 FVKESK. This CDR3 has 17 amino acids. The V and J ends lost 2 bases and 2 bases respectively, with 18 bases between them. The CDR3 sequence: CASSQKSATRRNTEAFF. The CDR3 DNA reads TGTGCCAGCAGCCAAAAGTCGGCCACGCGGCGCAACACTGAAGCTTTCTTT.

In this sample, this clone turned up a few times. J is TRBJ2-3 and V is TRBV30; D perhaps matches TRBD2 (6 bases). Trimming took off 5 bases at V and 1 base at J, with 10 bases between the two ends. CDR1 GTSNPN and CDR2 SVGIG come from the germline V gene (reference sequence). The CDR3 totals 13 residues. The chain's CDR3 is CAWGEDGTDTQYF. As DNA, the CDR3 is TGTGCCTGGGGGGAGGACGGCACAGATACGCAGTATTTT.

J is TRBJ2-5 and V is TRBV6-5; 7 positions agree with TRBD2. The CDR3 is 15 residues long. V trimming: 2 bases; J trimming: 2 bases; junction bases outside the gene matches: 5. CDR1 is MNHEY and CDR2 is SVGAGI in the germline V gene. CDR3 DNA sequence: TGTGCCAGCAGTTACGTGGGAGGGCCTCAAGAGACCCAGTACTTC. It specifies CASSYVGGPQETQYF.

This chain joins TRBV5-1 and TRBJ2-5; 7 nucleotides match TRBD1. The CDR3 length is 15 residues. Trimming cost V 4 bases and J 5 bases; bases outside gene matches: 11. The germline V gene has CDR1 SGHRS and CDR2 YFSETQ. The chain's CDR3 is CASSPERQGRETQYF. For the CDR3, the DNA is TGCGCCAGCAGCCCCGAACGACAGGGTAGGGAGACCCAGTACTTC.

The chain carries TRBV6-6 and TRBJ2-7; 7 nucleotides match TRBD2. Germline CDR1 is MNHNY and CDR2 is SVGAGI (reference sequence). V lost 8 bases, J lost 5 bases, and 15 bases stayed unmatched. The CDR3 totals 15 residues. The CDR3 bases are TGTGCCAGCGGACCTAGCGGAGCCCCCCAGAACGAGCAGTACTTC. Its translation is CASGPSGAPQNEQYF.

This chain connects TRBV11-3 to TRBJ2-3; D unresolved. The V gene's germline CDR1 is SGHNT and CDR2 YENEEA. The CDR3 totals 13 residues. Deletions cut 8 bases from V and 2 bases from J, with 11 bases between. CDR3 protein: CASAAGSTDTQYF. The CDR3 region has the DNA TGTGCCAGCGCTGCAGGATCCACAGATACGCAGTATTTT.

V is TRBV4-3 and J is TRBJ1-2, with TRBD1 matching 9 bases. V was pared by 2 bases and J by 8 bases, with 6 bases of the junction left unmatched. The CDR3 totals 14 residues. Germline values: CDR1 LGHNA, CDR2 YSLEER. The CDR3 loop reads CASSQTGGSGGYTF. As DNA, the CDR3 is TGCGCCAGCAGCCAAACAGGGGGCTCGGGAGGCTACACCTTC.

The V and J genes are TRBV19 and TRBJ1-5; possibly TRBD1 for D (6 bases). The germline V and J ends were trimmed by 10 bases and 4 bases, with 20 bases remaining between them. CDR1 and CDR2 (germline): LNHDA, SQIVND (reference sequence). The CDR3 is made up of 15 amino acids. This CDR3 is CAIARVGGGNQPQHF. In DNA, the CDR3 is TGTGCCATTGCGCGTGTAGGGGGTGGTAATCAGCCCCAGCATTTT.

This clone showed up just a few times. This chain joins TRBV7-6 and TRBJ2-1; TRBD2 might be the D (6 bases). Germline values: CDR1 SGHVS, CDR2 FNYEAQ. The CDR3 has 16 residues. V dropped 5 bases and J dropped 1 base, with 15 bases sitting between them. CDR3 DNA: TGTGCCAGCAGCGGAGATGGGGGAGGATCCTACAATGAGCAGTTCTTC. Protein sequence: CASSGDGGGSYNEQFF.

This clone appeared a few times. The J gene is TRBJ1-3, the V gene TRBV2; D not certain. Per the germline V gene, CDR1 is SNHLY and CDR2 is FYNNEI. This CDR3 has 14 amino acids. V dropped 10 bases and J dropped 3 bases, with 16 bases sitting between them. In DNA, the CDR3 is TGTGCCACCCTAAATGGAGGCGGTGGAAACACCATATATTTT. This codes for CATLNGGGGNTIYF.

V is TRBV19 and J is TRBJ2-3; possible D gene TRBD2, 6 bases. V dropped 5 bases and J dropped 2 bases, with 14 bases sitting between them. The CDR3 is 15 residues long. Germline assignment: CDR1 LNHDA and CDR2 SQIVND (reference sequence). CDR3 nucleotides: TGTGCCAGTAGTCTAACATGGACTATCACAGATACGCAGTATTTT. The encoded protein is CASSLTWTITDTQYF.

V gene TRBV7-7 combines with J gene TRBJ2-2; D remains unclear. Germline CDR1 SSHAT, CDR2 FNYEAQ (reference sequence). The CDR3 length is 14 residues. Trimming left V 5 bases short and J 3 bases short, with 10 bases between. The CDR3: CASSAEIYTGELFF. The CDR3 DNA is TGTGCCAGCAGCGCGGAGATTTACACCGGGGAGCTGTTTTTT.

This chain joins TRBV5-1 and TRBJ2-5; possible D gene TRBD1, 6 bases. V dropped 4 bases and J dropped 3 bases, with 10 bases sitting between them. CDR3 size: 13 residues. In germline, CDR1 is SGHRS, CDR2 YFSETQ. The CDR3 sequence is CASSQGHKETQYF. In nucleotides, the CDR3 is TGCGCCAGCAGCCAGGGACACAAAGAGACCCAGTACTTC. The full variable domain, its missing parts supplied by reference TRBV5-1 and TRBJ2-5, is KAGVTQTPRYLIKTRGQQVTLSCSPISGHRSVSWYQQTPGQGLQFLFEYFSETQRNKGNFPGRFSGRQFSNSRSEMNVSTLELGDSALYLCASSQGHKETQYFGPGTRLLVL.

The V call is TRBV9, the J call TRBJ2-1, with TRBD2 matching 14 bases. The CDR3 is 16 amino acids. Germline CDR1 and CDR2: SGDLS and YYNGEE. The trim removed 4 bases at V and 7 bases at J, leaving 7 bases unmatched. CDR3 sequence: CASSSRLAGGGNEQFF. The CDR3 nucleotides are TGTGCCAGCAGCTCCCGACTAGCGGGAGGGGGGAATGAGCAGTTCTTC. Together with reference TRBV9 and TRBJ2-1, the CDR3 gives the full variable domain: DSGVTQTPKHLITATGQRVTLRCSPRSGDLSVYWYQQSLDQGLQFLIQYYNGEERAKGNILERFSAQQFPDLHSELNLSSLELGDSALYFCASSSRLAGGGNEQFFGPGTRLTVL.

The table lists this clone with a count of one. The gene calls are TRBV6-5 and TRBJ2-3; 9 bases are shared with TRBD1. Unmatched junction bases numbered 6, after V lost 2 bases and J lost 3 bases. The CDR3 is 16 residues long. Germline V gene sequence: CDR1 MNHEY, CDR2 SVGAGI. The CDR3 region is CASSYHRGPSTDTQYF. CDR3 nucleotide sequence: TGTGCCAGCAGTTACCACAGGGGGCCTTCAACAGATACGCAGTATTTT.

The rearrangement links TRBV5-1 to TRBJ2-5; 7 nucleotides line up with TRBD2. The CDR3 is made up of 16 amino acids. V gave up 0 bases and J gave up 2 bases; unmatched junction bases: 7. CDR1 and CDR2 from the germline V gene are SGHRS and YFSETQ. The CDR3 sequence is CASSLAPRTSQETQYF. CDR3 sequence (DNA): TGCGCCAGCAGCTTGGCTCCTCGGACTAGTCAAGAGACCCAGTACTTC.

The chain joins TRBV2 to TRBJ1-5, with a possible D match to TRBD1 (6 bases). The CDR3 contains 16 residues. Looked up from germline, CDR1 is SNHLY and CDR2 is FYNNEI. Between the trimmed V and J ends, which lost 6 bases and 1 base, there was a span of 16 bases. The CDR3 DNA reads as TGTGCCAGCAGCTGGGTACAGGGAGGGAGCAATCAGCCCCAGCATTTT. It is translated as CASSWVQGGSNQPQHF.

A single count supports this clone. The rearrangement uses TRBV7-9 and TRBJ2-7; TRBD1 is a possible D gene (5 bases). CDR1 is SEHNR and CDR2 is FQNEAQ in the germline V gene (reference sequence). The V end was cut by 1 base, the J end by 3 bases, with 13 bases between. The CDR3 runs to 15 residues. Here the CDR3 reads CASSLGQGLVYEQYF. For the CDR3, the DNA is TGTGCCAGCAGCTTAGGTCAGGGTCTCGTCTACGAGCAGTACTTC.

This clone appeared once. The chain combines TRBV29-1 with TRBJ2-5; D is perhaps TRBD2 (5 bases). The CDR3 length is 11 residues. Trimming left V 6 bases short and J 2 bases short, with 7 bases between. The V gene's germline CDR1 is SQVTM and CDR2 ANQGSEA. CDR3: CSVGIQETQYF. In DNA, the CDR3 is TGCAGCGTCGGGATACAAGAGACCCAGTACTTC.

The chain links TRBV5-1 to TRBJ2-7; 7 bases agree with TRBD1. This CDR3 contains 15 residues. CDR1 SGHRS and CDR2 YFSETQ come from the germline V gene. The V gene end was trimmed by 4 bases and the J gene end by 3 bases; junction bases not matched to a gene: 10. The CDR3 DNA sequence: TGCGCCAGCAGCCCTGGAAGGACAGGACTCTACGAGCAGTACTTC. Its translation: CASSPGRTGLYEQYF.

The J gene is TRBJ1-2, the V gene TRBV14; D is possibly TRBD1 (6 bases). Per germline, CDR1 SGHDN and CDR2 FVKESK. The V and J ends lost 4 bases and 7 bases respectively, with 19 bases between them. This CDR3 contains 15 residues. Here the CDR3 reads CASSLPGHPSIGYTF. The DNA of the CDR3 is TGTGCCAGCAGCCTACCGGGACACCCCTCTATTGGCTACACCTTC. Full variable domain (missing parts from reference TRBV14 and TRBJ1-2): EAGVTQFPSHSVIEKGQTVTLRCDPISGHDNLYWYRRVMGKEIKFLLHFVKESKQDESGMPNNRFLAERTGGTYSTLKVQPAELEDSGVYFCASSLPGHPSIGYTFGSGTRLTVV.

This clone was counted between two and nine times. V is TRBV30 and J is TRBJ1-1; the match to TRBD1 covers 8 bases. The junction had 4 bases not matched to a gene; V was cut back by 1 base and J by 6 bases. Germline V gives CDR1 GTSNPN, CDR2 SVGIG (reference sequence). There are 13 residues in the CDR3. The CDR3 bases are TGTGCCTGGAGTGGGACAGGGAGTGCTGAAGCTTTCTTT. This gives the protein CAWSGTGSAEAFF.

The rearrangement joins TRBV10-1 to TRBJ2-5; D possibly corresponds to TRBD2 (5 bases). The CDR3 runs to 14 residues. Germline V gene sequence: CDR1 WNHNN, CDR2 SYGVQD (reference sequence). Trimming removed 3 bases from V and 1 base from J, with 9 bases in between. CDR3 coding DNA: TGCGCCAGCAGTGAAGAAGGGAGCCAAGAGACCCAGTACTTC. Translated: CASSEEGSQETQYF.

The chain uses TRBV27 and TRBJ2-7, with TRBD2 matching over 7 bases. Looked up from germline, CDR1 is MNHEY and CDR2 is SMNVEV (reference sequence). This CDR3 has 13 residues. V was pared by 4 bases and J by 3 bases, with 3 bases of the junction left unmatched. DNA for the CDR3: TGTGCCAGCAGTTCCCCTAGCGGCTACGAGCAGTACTTC. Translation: CASSSPSGYEQYF.

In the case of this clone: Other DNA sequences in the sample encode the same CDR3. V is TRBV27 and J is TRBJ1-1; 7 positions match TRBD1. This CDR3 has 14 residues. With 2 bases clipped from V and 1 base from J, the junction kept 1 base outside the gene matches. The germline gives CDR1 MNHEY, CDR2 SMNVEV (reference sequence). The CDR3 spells CASSLRQGNTEAFF. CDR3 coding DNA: TGTGCCAGCAGTTTAAGACAGGGGAACACTGAAGCTTTCTTT.

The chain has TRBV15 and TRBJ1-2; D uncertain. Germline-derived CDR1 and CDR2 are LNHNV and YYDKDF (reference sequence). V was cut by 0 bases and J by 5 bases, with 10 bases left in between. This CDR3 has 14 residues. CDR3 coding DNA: TGTGCCACCAGCAGAGATGGAGGAGCTTATGGCTACACCTTC. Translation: CATSRDGGAYGYTF. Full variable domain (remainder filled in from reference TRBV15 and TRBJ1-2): DAMVIQNPRYQVTQFGKPVTLSCSQTLNHNVMYWYQQKSSQAPKLLFHYYDKDFNNEADTPDNFQSRRPNTSFCFLDIRSPGLGDTAMYLCATSRDGGAYGYTFGSGTRLTVV.

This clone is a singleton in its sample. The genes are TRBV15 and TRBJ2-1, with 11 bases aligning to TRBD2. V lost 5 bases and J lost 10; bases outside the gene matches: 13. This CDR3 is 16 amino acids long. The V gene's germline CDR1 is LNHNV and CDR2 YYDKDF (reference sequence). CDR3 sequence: CATSSGLAGRIEEQFF. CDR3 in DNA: TGTGCCACCAGCTCAGGACTAGCGGGTCGGATAGAGGAGCAGTTCTTC.

The DNA of the CDR3 is TGTGCCAGCAGCAAATGGACTGGTCTCAACACTGAAGCTTTCTTT. Translating gives CASSKWTGLNTEAFF. This rearrangement joins TRBV5-8 to TRBJ1-1; D ambiguous. Germline CDR1 is SGHTS and CDR2 is YDEGEE. CDR3 length: 15 residues. With 4 bases removed from V and 2 bases from J, the gap between germline ends came to 15 bases.